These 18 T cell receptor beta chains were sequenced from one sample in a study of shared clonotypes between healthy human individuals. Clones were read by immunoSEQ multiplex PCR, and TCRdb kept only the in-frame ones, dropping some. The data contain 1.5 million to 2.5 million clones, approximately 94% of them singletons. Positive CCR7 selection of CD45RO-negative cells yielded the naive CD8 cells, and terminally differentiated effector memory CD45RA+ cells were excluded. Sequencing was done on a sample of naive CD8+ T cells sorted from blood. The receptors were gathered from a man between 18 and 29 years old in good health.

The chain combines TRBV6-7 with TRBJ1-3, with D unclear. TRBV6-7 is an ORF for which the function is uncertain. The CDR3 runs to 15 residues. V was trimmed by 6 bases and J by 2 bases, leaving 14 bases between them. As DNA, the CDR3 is TGTGCCAGCAGGTGGACGAGGATACCTGGAAACACCATATATTTT. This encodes CASRWTRIPGNTIYF.

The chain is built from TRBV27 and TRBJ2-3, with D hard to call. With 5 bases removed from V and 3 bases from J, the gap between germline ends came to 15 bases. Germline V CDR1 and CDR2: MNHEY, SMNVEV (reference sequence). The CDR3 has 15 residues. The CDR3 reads CASSLRYDGTDTQYF. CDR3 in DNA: TGTGCCAGCAGTCTGAGATACGACGGGACAGATACGCAGTATTTT.

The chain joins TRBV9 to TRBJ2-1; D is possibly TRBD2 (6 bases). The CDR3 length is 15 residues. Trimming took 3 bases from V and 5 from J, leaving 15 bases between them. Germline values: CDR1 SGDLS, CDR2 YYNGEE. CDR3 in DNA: TGTGCCAGCAGCGCAGTCGGGGGAGAGGACAATGAGCAGTTCTTC. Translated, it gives CASSAVGGEDNEQFF.

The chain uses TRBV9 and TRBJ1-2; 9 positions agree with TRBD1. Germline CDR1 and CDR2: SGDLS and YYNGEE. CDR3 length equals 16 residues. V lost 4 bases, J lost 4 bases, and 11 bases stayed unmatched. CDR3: CASSPHSGQGFYGYTF. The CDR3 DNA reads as TGTGCCAGCAGCCCTCACTCGGGACAGGGCTTCTATGGCTACACCTTC.

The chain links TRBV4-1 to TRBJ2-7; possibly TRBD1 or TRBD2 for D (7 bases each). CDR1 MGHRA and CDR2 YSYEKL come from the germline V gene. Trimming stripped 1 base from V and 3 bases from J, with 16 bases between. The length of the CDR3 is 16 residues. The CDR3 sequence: CASSQGEGAESYEQYF. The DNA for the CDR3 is TGCGCCAGCAGCCAAGGGGAGGGGGCCGAGAGCTACGAGCAGTACTTC.

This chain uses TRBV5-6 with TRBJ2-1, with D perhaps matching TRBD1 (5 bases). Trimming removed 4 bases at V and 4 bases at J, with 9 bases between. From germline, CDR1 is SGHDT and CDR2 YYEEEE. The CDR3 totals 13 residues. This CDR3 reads CASSHGQYNEQFF. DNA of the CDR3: TGTGCCAGCAGCCATGGACAATACAATGAGCAGTTCTTC.

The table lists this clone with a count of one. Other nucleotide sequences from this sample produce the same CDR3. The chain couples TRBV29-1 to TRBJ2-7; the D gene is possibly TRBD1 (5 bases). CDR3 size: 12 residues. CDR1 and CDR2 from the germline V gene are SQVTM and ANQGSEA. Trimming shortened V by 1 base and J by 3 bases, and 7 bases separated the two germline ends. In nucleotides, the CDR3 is TGCAGCGTTGAAGGGACAAGCTACGAGCAGTACTTC. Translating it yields CSVEGTSYEQYF.

CDR3 in amino acids: CASSELGQGASEAFF. DNA for the CDR3: TGTGCCAGCAGTGAATTGGGACAGGGGGCGTCTGAAGCTTTCTTT. The rearrangement links TRBV6-1 to TRBJ1-1; 12 bases align to TRBD1. The CDR3 has 15 residues. Germline values: CDR1 MNHNS, CDR2 SASEGT. V gave up 2 bases and J gave up 6 bases; unmatched junction bases: 4.

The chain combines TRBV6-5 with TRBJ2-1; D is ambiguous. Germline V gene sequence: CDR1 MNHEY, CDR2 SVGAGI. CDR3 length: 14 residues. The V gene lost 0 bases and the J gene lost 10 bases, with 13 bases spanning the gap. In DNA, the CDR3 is TGTGCCAGCAGTTACTCGATACCCGTCGGGGAGCAGTTCTTC. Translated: CASSYSIPVGEQFF.

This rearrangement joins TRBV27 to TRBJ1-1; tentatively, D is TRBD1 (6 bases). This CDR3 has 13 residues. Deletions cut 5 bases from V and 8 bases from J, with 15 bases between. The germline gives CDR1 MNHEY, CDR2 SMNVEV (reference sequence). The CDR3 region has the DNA TGTGCCAGCAGTATAGCTGGAGACAGGGAAGCTTTCTTT. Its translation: CASSIAGDREAFF.

CDR3 in DNA: TGTGCCAGCAGCTTAGGACAGACTCCCTATGGCTACACCTTC. Translating it yields CASSLGQTPYGYTF. The chain recombines TRBV7-9 with TRBJ1-2; TRBD1 might be the D (5 bases). The CDR3 is 14 amino acids. V lost 1 base and J lost 4, with 10 bases in between. Germline assignment: CDR1 SEHNR and CDR2 FQNEAQ (reference sequence).

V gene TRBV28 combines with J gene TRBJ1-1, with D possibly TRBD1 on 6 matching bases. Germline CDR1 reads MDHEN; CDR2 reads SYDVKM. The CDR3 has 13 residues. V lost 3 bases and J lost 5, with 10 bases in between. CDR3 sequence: CASSFEGGTEAFF. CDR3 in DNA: TGTGCCAGCAGTTTTGAGGGGGGGACTGAAGCTTTCTTT. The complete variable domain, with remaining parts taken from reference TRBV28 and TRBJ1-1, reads DVKVTQSSRYLVKRTGEKVFLECVQDMDHENMFWYRQDPGLGLRLIYFSYDVKMKEKGDIPEGYSVSREKKERFSLILESASTNQTSMYLCASSFEGGTEAFFGQGTRLTVV.

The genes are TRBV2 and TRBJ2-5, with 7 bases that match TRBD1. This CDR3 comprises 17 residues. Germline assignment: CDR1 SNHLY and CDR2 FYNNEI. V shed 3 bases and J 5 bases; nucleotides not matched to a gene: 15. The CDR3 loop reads CASSEGKGGEGLETQYF. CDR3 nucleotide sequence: TGTGCCAGCAGTGAGGGGAAAGGGGGCGAGGGCTTGGAGACCCAGTACTTC.

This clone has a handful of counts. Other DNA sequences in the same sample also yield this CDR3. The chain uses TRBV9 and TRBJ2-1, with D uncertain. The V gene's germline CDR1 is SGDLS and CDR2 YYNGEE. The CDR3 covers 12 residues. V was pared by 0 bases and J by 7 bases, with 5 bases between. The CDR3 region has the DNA TGTGCCAGCAGCGTAGTCCCTAATGAGCAGTTCTTC. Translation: CASSVVPNEQFF. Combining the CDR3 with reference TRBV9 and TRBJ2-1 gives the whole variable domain DSGVTQTPKHLITATGQRVTLRCSPRSGDLSVYWYQQSLDQGLQFLIQYYNGEERAKGNILERFSAQQFPDLHSELNLSSLELGDSALYFCASSVVPNEQFFGPGTRLTVL.

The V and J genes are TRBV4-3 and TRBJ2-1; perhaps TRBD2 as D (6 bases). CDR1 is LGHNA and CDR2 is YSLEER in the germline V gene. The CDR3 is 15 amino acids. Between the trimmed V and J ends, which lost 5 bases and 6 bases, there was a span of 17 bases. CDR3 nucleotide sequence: TGCGCCAGCAGCGCCACTCCGGGACTTTTCAATGAGCAGTTCTTC. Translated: CASSATPGLFNEQFF.

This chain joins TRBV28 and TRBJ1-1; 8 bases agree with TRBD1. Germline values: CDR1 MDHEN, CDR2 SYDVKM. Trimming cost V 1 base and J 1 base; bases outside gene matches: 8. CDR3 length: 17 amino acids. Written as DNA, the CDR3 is TGTGCCAGCAGTTTATTGCACCCGACAGGGGCGAACACTGAAGCTTTCTTT. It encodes CASSLLHPTGANTEAFF.

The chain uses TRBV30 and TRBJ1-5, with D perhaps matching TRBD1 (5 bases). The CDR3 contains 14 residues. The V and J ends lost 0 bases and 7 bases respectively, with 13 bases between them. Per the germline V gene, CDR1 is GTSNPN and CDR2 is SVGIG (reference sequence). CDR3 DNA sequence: TGTGCCTGGAGTGTCCCCCAGGGAGGCCAGCCCCAGCATTTT. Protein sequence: CAWSVPQGGQPQHF. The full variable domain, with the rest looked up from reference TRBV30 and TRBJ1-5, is SQTIHQWPATLVQPVGSPLSLECTVEGTSNPNLYWYRQAAGRGLQLLFYSVGIGQISSEVPQNLSASRPQDRQFILSSKKLLLSDSGFYLCAWSVPQGGQPQHFGDGTRLSIL.

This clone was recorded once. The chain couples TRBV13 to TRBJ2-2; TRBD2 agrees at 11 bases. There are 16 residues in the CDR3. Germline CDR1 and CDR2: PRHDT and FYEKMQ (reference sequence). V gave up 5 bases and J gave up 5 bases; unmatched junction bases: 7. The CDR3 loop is CASSTGLADLTGELFF. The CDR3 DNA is TGTGCCAGCAGCACGGGACTAGCGGACCTAACCGGGGAGCTGTTTTTT. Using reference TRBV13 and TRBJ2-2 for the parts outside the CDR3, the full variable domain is AAGVIQSPRHLIKEKRETATLKCYPIPRHDTVYWYQQGPGQDPQFLISFYEKMQSDKGSIPDRFSAQQFSDYHSELNMSSLELGDSALYFCASSTGLADLTGELFFGEGSRLTVL.